The present T cell receptor (beta chain) was sequenced within a study of blood T cell repertoires in COVID-19 (dated by TCRdb to 2019 to 2021). For the wider study: The collaborator samples originated in the United States, Italy and Spain and spanned the acute and convalescent phases of COVID-19. The material from the prospective study consisted of cDNA or gDNA derived from T cells, B-cell-depleted T cells, or PBMCs. Deeply sampled blood TCRbeta repertoires from subjects exposed to, actively infected with, or recovered from COVID-19 were included in the dataset. The repertoires were made available in a free public database intended to serve as a resource for research on the immune response to SARS-CoV-2. Samples were obtained from the ongoing ImmuneRACE study (first 160 participants) and from about 1,300 subjects provided by 6 global collaborators. Sample metadata almost always included a de-identified subject ID, COVID-19 status, age in years and sex. Where available, HLA class I and class II types were taken from metadata supplied by the sample provider and were not determined by assay-based typing.

Participants in the prospective study were aged roughly 18 to 89 years, lived in more than 20 United States geographic areas, and enrolled through a virtual design. To assign participants to cohorts, the prospective study relied on clinical history that participants themselves reported in a screening survey and a study questionnaire. Recovered participants in ImmuneRACE Cohort 3 were defined as having two consecutive negative NP/OP PCR tests, clearance from a healthcare professional, or resolution of symptoms. In the prospective study, whole blood, serum and a nasopharyngeal or oropharyngeal swab were collected from each participant by mobile phlebotomists. Additional blood draws and questionnaires over an approximately 2-month period could optionally be provided by prospective study participants. Before DNA extraction, prospective study blood samples were shipped either frozen or at room temperature.

CDR1 LNHDA and CDR2 SQIVND are derived from the germline V gene (reference sequence). The junction shows trimming of 4 bases on V and 0 bases on J, plus 11 bases between the germline ends. Spanning cysteine to phenylalanine, the CDR3 consists of 15 amino acids. Only CDR3 DNA remains: 45 bases, in frame from the first base. Notes on this clone: Its antigen is still unknown. It has no much larger one-base neighbor in the sample; base qualities were not kept.

The investigation overall reported the following: Clinical and demographic metadata were provided uncurated, with the amount varying by source and participant.

The immunoSEQ Assay, a bias-controlled multiplex PCR, was used to amplify TCRbeta CDR3 regions from genomic DNA. The paper's processing steps were these. Nucleated cell counts per sample were estimated from amplification of reference gene primers within the assay. To quantify the absolute abundance of each unique TCRbeta CDR3 rearrangement, sequence reads were collapsed and filtered. Productive Simpson clonality was computed per sample as the square root of Simpson's diversity index over productive rearrangements. Entries here come from immuneACCESS through TCRdb and include only in-frame sequences with V and J called. Some clones fail to appear in such tables; in the studies checked, an unresolved V gene covers under half of the shortfall, and the cause of the remainder is unknown. V and J calls and clone size are copied from that table; D and trimming were computed from the DNA. The sample profile shows about 260,000 clones; more than 75% of them were found once. The leading ten clones occupy 2% to 2.5% of the sample.

The source of this sequence is a woman between 50 and 59 years old who had recovered from COVID-19. The rearrangement combines TRBV19 with TRBJ2-3; the D gene lacks a confident call. Material: PBMCs or T cells enriched from blood (not recorded which). The DNA sequence reads TGTGCCAGTAGTAAACAGATGAGTAGCACAGATACGCAGTATTTT. Its translation reads: CASSKQMSSTDTQYF.